Each of the 24 T cell receptor beta chains below was sequenced from the same sample in a study of breast tumors, draining lymph nodes, adjacent tissues. TCRdb passed the multiplex PCR reads through MiXCR, listing each CDR3 protein once. The sample contains over 60,000 distinct CDR3 sequences, approximately 62% of which appear only once. Material: breast tumor tissue. Source of these receptors: a female donor with breast cancer. Some clones in this sample may be carry-over from other donors' samples.

The chain uses TRBV7-9 and TRBJ2-5; no clear D gene. There are 13 residues in the CDR3. V was cut by 0 bases and J by 4 bases, with 6 bases left in between. Germline CDR1 SEHNR, CDR2 FQNEAQ (reference sequence). In DNA, the CDR3 is TGTGCCAGCAGCTTAGCGGCCGCAGAGACCCAGTACTTC. It codes for CASSLAAAETQYF. The full variable domain, with the rest looked up from reference TRBV7-9 and TRBJ2-5, is DTGVSQNPRHKITKRGQNVTFRCDPISEHNRLYWYRQTLGQGPEFLTYFQNEAQLEKSRLLSDRFSAERPKGSFSTLEIQRTEQGDSAMYLCASSLAAAETQYFGPGTRLLVL.

The rearrangement uses TRBV2 and TRBJ2-1; TRBD2 matches 9 bases. Germline V gene lookup returns CDR1 SNHLY and CDR2 FYNNEI. V lost 7 bases and J lost 5; bases outside the gene matches: 12. There are 16 residues in the CDR3. This CDR3 reads CASMAGLAGYDNEQFF. CDR3 bases: TGTGCCAGCATGGCTGGGCTAGCGGGGTACGACAATGAGCAGTTCTTC.

Worth noting for this clonotype: The junction departs from the called germline gene at one end, perhaps through a read error. This chain joins TRBV2 and TRBJ1-5; D may be TRBD1 (5 bases). The CDR3 has 21 amino acids. Germline V gives CDR1 SNHLY, CDR2 FYNNEI. The CDR3 region is CASSLDSYSGNTIYSNQPQHF. DNA of the CDR3: TGTGCCAGCAGTTTAGACAGTTACTCTGGAAACACCATATATAGCAACCAGCCCCAGCATTTT.

In the case of this clonotype: Given a much more abundant clone one base away, this may be a read error. The chain carries TRBV20-1 and TRBJ2-4, with D perhaps TRBD2 (6 bases). CDR1 and CDR2 from the germline V gene are DFQATT and SNEGSKA (reference sequence). Trimming stripped 0 bases from V and 2 bases from J, with 26 bases between. This CDR3 is 20 amino acids long. The CDR3 sequence: CSARDLVGGQSLITKNIQYF. The DNA of the CDR3 is TGCAGTGCTAGAGATCTGGTGGGAGGCCAATCACTTATAACCAAAAACATTCAGTACTTC.

This clonotype was counted between two and nine times. This chain links TRBV4-1 with TRBJ1-6; 7 nucleotides agree with TRBD1. The CDR3 has 17 residues. V gave up 0 bases and J gave up 10 bases; unmatched junction bases: 12. The germline V gene has CDR1 MGHRA and CDR2 YSYEKL. CDR3 sequence reads: CASSQDVDRTDYSPLHF. The CDR3 DNA follows: TGCGCCAGCAGCCAAGATGTGGACAGGACTGATTACTCACCCCTCCACTTT.

In its sample, this clonotype was seen many times. This rearrangement joins TRBV4-3 to TRBJ2-5; D gene ambiguous. Trimming removed 4 bases from V and 2 bases from J, with 11 bases in between. Germline V gene data show CDR1 as LGHNA and CDR2 as YSLEER. The CDR3 has 14 residues. CDR3 sequence: CASSPNRVQETQYF. DNA for the CDR3: TGCGCCAGCAGCCCAAACCGGGTACAAGAGACCCAGTACTTC.

The J gene is TRBJ1-4, the V gene TRBV2, with D possibly being TRBD1 (5 bases). The germline CDR1 and CDR2 sequences are SNHLY and FYNNEI. The ends were cut back, 7 bases at V and 7 bases at J, with 10 bases in the middle. The CDR3 contains 12 residues. The CDR3 bases are TGTGCCAGCACCGGGACGGGTGAAAAACTGTTTTTT. Residues: CASTGTGEKLFF.

The chain employs TRBV19 and TRBJ1-6, with 7 bases identical to TRBD1. The V and J ends lost 5 bases and 9 bases, in that order; junction bases with no gene match: 4. This CDR3 is built from 13 residues. The germline V gene encodes CDR1 LNHDA and CDR2 SQIVND (reference sequence). CDR3 residues: CASSSGTASPLHF. In DNA, the CDR3 is TGTGCCAGTAGTTCCGGGACAGCTTCACCCCTCCACTTT.

This clonotype appeared many times. This sequence joins TRBV15 and TRBJ2-5; possibly TRBD1 or TRBD2 for D (5 bases each). CDR1 is LNHNV, CDR2 YYDKDF, per germline (reference sequence). CDR3 length: 20 residues. The germline V and J ends were trimmed by 0 bases and 7 bases, with 30 bases remaining between them. This chain's CDR3 is CATSRDLKGQGEGSQGTQYF. DNA of the CDR3: TGTGCCACCAGCAGAGATCTGAAGGGGCAGGGCGAGGGCTCCCAGGGGACCCAGTACTTC. Variable domain in full (rest from reference TRBV15 and TRBJ2-5): DAMVIQNPRYQVTQFGKPVTLSCSQTLNHNVMYWYQQKSSQAPKLLFHYYDKDFNNEADTPDNFQSRRPNTSFCFLDIRSPGLGDTAMYLCATSRDLKGQGEGSQGTQYFGPGTRLLVL.

The chain has TRBV15 and TRBJ1-3; D gene uncertain. Germline V lookup: CDR1 LNHNV, CDR2 YYDKDF (reference sequence). The CDR3 length is 13 residues. V was cut by 3 bases and J by 8 bases, with 11 bases left in between. CDR3: CATSRFSGYTIYF. The CDR3 DNA sequence: TGTGCCACCAGCAGGTTCTCGGGTTACACCATATATTTT.

With regard to this clonotype: A read error is likely, as this CDR3 ends without the conserved phenylalanine or tryptophan. The rearrangement joins TRBV7-4 to TRBJ2-2; 8 bases agree with TRBD1. This CDR3 has 14 residues. Germline V gives CDR1 SGHVT, CDR2 SQSDAQ. CDR3 DNA sequence: TGTGCCAGCAGCGGACAGGGTAACGCCGGCGAGCTGTTTTCT. Its protein is CASSGQGNAGELFS.

The DNA for the CDR3 is TGTGCCAGCAGAGGGACTGGATGGGAGACCCAGTACTTC. Translating gives CASRGTGWETQYF. The chain joins TRBV6-1 to TRBJ2-5, with TRBD2 as a possible D gene (6 bases). V was clipped by 6 bases and J by 5 bases, with 13 bases between them. The CDR3 is 13 residues long. Germline values: CDR1 MNHNS, CDR2 SASEGT.

This clonotype turned up a few times. The chain recombines TRBV7-9 with TRBJ2-3, with TRBD2 matching over 9 bases. The CDR3 has 16 amino acids. J gave up 6 bases and V 3 bases, and 10 bases lay outside the gene matches. The germline CDR1 and CDR2 sequences are SEHNR and FQNEAQ (reference sequence). The CDR3 here is CASSFGVAGAADTQYF. The DNA for the CDR3 is TGTGCCAGCAGCTTCGGGGTAGCGGGAGCGGCTGATACGCAGTATTTT.

This clonotype turned up a few times. V gene TRBV7-2 combines with J gene TRBJ1-6; D may be TRBD1 (6 bases). CDR3 size: 14 residues. The V gene lost 1 base and the J gene lost 8 bases, with 9 bases spanning the gap. Germline V lookup: CDR1 SGHTA, CDR2 FQGNSA. The CDR3, as DNA: TGTGCCAGCAGCTTAGACGCAGGGGATTCACCCCTCCACTTT. Translating gives CASSLDAGDSPLHF.

The chain has TRBV11-3 and TRBJ2-7; a possible D gene is TRBD1 (6 bases). Trimming removed 0 bases from V and 2 bases from J, with 11 bases in between. This CDR3 contains 15 residues. In germline, CDR1 is SGHNT, CDR2 YENEEA. CDR3 sequence (DNA): TGTGCCAGCAGCTTAGAGGCCAGGGGAGCCTACGAGCAGTACTTC. It translates to CASSLEARGAYEQYF.

The V gene is TRBV20-1, the J gene TRBJ2-1; TRBD2 might be the D (6 bases). Trimming removed 6 bases from V and 7 bases from J, with 16 bases in between. Germline V gene sequence: CDR1 DFQATT, CDR2 SNEGSKA (reference sequence). The CDR3 is made up of 13 amino acids. CDR3 sequence reads: CSANGGKLNEQFF. CDR3 coding DNA: TGCAGTGCCAATGGGGGGAAATTAAATGAGCAGTTCTTC.

This clonotype is medium-sized within its sample. J is TRBJ2-3 and V is TRBV7-8, with unresolved D. The CDR3 is 12 amino acids. Trimming removed 0 bases from V and 6 bases from J, with 4 bases in between. The V gene's germline CDR1 is SGHVS and CDR2 FQNEAQ. For the CDR3, the DNA is TGTGCCAGCAGCTTAGCCCTTGATACGCAGTATTTT. Protein product: CASSLALDTQYF.

This clonotype was observed many times. This CDR3 is CASSEWAGGEGEQYF. The CDR3 coding sequence is TGTGCCAGCAGTGAATGGGCAGGGGGGGAAGGCGAGCAGTACTTC. The rearrangement links TRBV2 to TRBJ2-7, with D perhaps matching TRBD1 or TRBD2 (7 bases each). This CDR3 is 15 amino acids long. V lost 2 bases, J lost 6 bases, and 17 bases lay in between. Germline CDR1 SNHLY, CDR2 FYNNEI.

The rearrangement joins TRBV4-3 to TRBJ1-1; D is unclear. Germline CDR1 is LGHNA and CDR2 is YSLEER. V was clipped by 0 bases and J by 4 bases, with 9 bases between them. This CDR3 has 14 residues. The CDR3 DNA reads TGCGCCAGCAGCCAAGATTTTTCAGGCACTGAAGCTTTCTTT. Residues: CASSQDFSGTEAFF.

This clonotype was detected many times. The chain links TRBV20-1 to TRBJ2-1, with TRBD2 identical over 8 bases. The trim removed 3 bases at V and 6 bases at J, leaving 19 bases unmatched. Germline V lookup: CDR1 DFQATT, CDR2 SNEGSKA (reference sequence). The CDR3 loop spans 18 amino acids. CDR3 sequence: CSASRPRGGLAGLNEQFF. CDR3 nucleotides: TGCAGTGCTAGCCGCCCCAGGGGCGGATTAGCGGGACTCAATGAGCAGTTCTTC.

This clonotype was counted only a few times. A much larger clone lies one base from this, so it may be a read error. The chain carries TRBV18 and TRBJ2-7, with a possible D match to TRBD1 (6 bases). Germline lookup yields CDR1 KGHSH and CDR2 LQKENI. This CDR3 is built from 13 residues. The V end lost 6 bases, the J end lost 5 bases, and 14 bases lay between the germline ends. The CDR3 loop reads CASSDPDSDEQYF. The CDR3 DNA reads TGTGCCAGCTCTGACCCGGACAGTGACGAGCAGTACTTC.

The gene calls are TRBV19 and TRBJ2-3; 11 nucleotides align to TRBD2. The CDR3 totals 17 residues. Germline V CDR1 and CDR2: LNHDA, SQIVND (reference sequence). The J segment lost 5 bases and the V segment lost 3 bases, leaving 10 bases of the junction unmatched. DNA for the CDR3: TGTGCCAGTAGTATGGGGACTAGCGGCCTAGGGATAGATACGCAGTATTTT. Its protein is CASSMGTSGLGIDTQYF.

The V call is TRBV6-1, the J call TRBJ2-2, with TRBD2 matching over 13 bases. The length of the CDR3 is 16 residues. Per the germline V gene, CDR1 is MNHNS and CDR2 is SASEGT. Losses at the gene ends were 4 bases for V and 4 bases for J; bases not matched to a gene: 3. The CDR3 loop reads CASSALAGGSTGELFF. The CDR3 DNA reads TGTGCCAGCAGTGCACTAGCGGGGGGGAGCACCGGGGAGCTGTTTTTT.

This clonotype was recorded at least ten times. The rearrangement uses TRBV15 and TRBJ1-1; D is undetermined. Trimming pared 0 bases from V and 8 bases from J, leaving 10 bases between. This CDR3 spans 13 amino acids. Germline values: CDR1 LNHNV, CDR2 YYDKDF (reference sequence). DNA for the CDR3: TGTGCCACCAGCAGAGATGGGGTGGGGGAAGCTTTCTTT. Translated, it gives CATSRDGVGEAFF.